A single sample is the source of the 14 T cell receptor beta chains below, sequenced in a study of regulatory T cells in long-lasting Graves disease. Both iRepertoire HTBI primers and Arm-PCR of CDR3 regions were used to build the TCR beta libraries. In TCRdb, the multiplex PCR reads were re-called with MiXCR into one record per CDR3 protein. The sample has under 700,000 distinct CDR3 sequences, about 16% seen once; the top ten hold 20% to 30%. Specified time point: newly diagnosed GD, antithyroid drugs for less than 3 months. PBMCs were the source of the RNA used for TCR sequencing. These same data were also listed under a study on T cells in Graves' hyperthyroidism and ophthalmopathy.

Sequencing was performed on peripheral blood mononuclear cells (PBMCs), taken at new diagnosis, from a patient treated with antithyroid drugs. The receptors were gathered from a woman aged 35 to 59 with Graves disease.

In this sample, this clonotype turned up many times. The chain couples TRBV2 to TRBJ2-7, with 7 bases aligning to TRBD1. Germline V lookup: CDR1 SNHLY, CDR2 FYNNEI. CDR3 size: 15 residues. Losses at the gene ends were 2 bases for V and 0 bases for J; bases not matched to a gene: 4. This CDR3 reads CASSELGQSSYEQYF. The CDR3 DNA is TGTGCCAGCAGTGAATTGGGACAGAGCTCCTACGAGCAGTACTTC.

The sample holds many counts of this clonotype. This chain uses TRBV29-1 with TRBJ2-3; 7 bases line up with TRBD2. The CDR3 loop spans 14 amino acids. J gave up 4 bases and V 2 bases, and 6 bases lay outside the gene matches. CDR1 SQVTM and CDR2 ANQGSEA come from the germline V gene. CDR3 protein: CSVEPQRGPDTQYF. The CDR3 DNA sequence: TGCAGCGTTGAACCGCAGCGGGGCCCAGATACGCAGTATTTT.

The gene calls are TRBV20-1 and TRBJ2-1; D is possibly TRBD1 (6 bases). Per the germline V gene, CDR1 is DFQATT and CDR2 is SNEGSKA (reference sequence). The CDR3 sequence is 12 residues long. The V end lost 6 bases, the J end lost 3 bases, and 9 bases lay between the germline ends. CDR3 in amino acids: CSAPDSYNEQFF. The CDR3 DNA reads TGCAGTGCCCCGGACAGCTACAATGAGCAGTTCTTC.

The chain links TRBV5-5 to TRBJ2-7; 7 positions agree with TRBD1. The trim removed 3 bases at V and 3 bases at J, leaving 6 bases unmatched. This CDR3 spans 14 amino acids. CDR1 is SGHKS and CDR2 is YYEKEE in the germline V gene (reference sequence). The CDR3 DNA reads TGTGCCAGCAGCTCCCGACAGGGCCTCTACGAGCAGTACTTC. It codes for CASSSRQGLYEQYF.

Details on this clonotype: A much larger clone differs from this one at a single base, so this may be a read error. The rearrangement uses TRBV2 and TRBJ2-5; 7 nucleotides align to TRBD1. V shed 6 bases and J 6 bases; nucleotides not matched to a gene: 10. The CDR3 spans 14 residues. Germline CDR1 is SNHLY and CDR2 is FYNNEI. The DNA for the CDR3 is TGTGCCAGCAGCTTGGGGACAGAGCTGCAGACCCAGTACTTC. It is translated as CASSLGTELQTQYF.

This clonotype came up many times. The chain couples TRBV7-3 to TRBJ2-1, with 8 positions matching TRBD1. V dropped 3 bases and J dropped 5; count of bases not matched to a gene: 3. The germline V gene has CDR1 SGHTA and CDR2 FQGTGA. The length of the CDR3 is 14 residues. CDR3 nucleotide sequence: TGTGCCAGCAGCTTGGGACAGGTCCACAATGAGCAGTTCTTC. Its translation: CASSLGQVHNEQFF.

Here the CDR3 reads CATSGDYYSGTYGYTF. The CDR3 region has the DNA TGTGCCACCAGCGGGGATTATTATTCAGGGACCTATGGCTACACCTTC. The gene calls are TRBV15 and TRBJ1-2; TRBD1 might be the D (5 bases). Trimming stripped 5 bases from V and 4 bases from J, with 20 bases between. This CDR3 spans 16 amino acids. Per germline, CDR1 LNHNV and CDR2 YYDKDF (reference sequence).

CDR3 coding DNA: TGTGCCAGCCTAGCCTCAGGGATCGGCACCGGGGAGCTGTTTTTT. Translating gives CASLASGIGTGELFF. The rearrangement links TRBV28 to TRBJ2-2; D may correspond to TRBD1 or TRBD2 (5 bases each). This CDR3 is built from 15 residues. V was pared by 8 bases and J by 4 bases, with 17 bases between. CDR1 is MDHEN and CDR2 is SYDVKM in the germline V gene.

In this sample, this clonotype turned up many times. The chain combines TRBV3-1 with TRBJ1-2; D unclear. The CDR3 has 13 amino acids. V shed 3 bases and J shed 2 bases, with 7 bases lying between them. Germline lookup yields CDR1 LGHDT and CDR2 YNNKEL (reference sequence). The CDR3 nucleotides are TGTGCCAGCAGCCAGGTCAAAAACTATGGCTACACCTTC. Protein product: CASSQVKNYGYTF.

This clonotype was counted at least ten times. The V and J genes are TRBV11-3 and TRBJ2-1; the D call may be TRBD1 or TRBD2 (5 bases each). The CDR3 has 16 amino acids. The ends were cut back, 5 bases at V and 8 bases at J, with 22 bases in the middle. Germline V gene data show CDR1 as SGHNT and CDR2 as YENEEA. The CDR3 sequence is CASSQGEGPAGDEQFF. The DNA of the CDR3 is TGTGCCAGCAGCCAAGGTGAGGGGCCCGCAGGCGATGAGCAGTTCTTC.

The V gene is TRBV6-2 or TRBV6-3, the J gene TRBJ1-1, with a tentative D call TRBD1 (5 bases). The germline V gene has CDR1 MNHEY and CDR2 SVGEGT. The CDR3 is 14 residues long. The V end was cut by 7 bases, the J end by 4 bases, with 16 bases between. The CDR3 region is CASTISFGGTEAFF. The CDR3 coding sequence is TGTGCCAGCACCATTTCGTTTGGGGGCACTGAAGCTTTCTTT.

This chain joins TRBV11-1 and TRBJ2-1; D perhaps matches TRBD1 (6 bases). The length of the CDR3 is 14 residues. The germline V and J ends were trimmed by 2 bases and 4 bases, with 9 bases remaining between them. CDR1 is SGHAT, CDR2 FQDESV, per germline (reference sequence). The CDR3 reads CASSLQGSYNEQFF. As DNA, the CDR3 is TGTGCCAGCAGCTTACAGGGGTCATACAATGAGCAGTTCTTC.

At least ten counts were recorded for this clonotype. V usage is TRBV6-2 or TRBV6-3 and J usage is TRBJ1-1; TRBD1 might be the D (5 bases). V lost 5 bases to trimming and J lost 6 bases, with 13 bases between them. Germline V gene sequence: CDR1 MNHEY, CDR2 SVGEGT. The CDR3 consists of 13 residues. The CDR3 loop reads CASSVNRMSEAFF. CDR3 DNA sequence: TGTGCCAGCAGTGTTAACAGGATGTCTGAAGCTTTCTTT.

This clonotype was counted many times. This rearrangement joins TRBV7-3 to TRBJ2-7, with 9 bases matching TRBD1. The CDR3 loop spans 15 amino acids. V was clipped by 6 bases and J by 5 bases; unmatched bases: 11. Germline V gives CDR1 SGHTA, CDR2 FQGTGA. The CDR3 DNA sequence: TGTGCCAGCAGTCTTGTGGGGACAGGGTTGAACGAGCAGTACTTC. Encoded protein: CASSLVGTGLNEQYF.